This is a list of T cell receptor beta chains from one sample in a study of T cells in Graves' hyperthyroidism and ophthalmopathy. TCRdb redid the calling of the multiplex PCR reads with MiXCR, one entry per CDR3 protein. The repertoire includes some 500,000 distinct CDR3 sequences, approximately 16% of them detected once, and about 29% sits in the top ten. Sequencing was performed on blood. The receptors stem from a woman in her 30s with Graves' ophthalmopathy. Both conserved end residues are part of each CDR3.

length: 13; V: TRBV29-1; J: TRBJ2-5; CDR3: CSVGKGQRETQYF
length: 16; V: TRBV27; J: TRBJ2-1; CDR3: CTSSQTFGTSGNEQFF
length: 16; V: TRBV5-1; J: TRBJ2-3; CDR3: CASSLFPGTTTDTQYF
length: 15; V: TRBV12-3/TRBV12-4; J: TRBJ1-3; CDR3: CASILTGTMRNTIYF
length: 12; V: TRBV5-1; J: TRBJ2-1; CDR3: CASSLKFDEQFF
length: 15; V: TRBV6-5; J: TRBJ2-1; CDR3: CASSYGGSGYNEQFF
length: 11; V: TRBV2; J: TRBJ2-1; CDR3: CASSPPPEPFF
length: 13; V: TRBV11-2; J: TRBJ2-7; CDR3: CASSYRASGEQYF
length: 13; V: TRBV5-1; J: TRBJ1-5; CDR3: CASSSEGNQPQHF
length: 16; V: TRBV11-2; J: TRBJ2-2; CDR3: CASSLGTGFDTGELFF
length: 13; V: TRBV29-1; J: TRBJ1-1; CDR3: CSVENRRNTEAFF
length: 15; V: TRBV9; J: TRBJ1-2; CDR3: CASSPRLVPNCGYTF
length: 15; V: TRBV19; J: TRBJ2-1; CDR3: CASSRPGESGSVQFF
length: 12; V: TRBV6-1; J: TRBJ1-3; CDR3: CASSEWRNTIYF
length: 16; V: TRBV6-2/TRBV6-3; J: TRBJ2-1; CDR3: CASTQNPSRSYNEQFF
length: 14; V: TRBV6-2/TRBV6-3; J: TRBJ1-1; CDR3: CASSYTGTNTEAFF
length: 13; V: TRBV6-1; J: TRBJ2-1; CDR3: CASSEGGVSEQFF
length: 15; V: TRBV28; J: TRBJ1-5; CDR3: CAIEVQGNGNQPQHF
length: 12; V: TRBV20-1; J: TRBJ2-1; CDR3: CSASPLVWEQFF
length: 15; V: TRBV7-2; J: TRBJ2-7; CDR3: CASSPFSGINYEQYF
length: 15; V: TRBV6-8; J: TRBJ2-2; CDR3: CASSYGRATPGELFF
length: 15; V: TRBV7-6; J: TRBJ2-1; CDR3: CASSPPWTTHNEQFF
length: 14; V: TRBV4-3; J: TRBJ1-4; CDR3: CASSQGYGAEKLFF
length: 20; V: TRBV12-3/TRBV12-4; J: TRBJ2-1; CDR3: CASSLTSGSTFASSYNEQFF
length: 15; V: TRBV20-1; J: TRBJ2-1; CDR3: CSARDGLAGGDREFF
length: 17; V: TRBV18; J: TRBJ1-3; CDR3: CASSTQQGAHSGNTIYF
length: 17; V: TRBV7-2; J: TRBJ2-5; CDR3: CASSVTGLAGPGETQYF
length: 13; V: TRBV30; J: TRBJ1-5; CDR3: CAWSEGASQPQHF
length: 15; V: TRBV11-2; J: TRBJ1-1; CDR3: CASSLEVAAFYEAFF
length: 15; V: TRBV28; J: TRBJ1-3; CDR3: CASTGRQLIGNTIYF
length: 17; V: TRBV11-2; J: TRBJ2-2; CDR3: CASSLAAGGSIPGELFF
length: 14; V: TRBV28; J: TRBJ2-7; CDR3: CASSAEVLSYEQYF